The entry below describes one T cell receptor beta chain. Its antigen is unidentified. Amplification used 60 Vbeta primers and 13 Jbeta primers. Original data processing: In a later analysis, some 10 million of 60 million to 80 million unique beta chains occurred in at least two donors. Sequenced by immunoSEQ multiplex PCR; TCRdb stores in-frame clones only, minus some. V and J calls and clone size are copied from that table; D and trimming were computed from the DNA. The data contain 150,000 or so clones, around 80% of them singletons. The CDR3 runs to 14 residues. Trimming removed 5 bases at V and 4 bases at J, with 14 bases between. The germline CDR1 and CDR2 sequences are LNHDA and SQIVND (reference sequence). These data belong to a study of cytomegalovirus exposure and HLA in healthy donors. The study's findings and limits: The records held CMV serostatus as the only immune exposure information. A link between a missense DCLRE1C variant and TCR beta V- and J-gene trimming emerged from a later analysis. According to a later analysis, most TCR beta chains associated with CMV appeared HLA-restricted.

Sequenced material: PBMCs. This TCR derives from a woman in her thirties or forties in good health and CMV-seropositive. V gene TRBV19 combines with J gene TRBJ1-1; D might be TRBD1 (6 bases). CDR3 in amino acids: CASSPVTGPTEAFF. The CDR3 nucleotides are TGTGCCAGTAGTCCAGTTACAGGGCCCACTGAAGCTTTCTTT.